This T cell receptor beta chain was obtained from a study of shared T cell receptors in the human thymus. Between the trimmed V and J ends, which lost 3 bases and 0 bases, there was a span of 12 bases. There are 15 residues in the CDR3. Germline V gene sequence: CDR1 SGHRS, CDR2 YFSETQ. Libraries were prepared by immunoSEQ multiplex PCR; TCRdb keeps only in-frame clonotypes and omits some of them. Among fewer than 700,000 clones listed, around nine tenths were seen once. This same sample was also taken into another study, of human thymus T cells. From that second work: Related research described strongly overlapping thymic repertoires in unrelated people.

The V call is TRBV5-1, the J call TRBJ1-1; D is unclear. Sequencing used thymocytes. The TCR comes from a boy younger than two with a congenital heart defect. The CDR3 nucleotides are TGCGCCAGCAGCTCTTATGGGCAGATGAACACTGAAGCTTTCTTT. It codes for CASSSYGQMNTEAFF.